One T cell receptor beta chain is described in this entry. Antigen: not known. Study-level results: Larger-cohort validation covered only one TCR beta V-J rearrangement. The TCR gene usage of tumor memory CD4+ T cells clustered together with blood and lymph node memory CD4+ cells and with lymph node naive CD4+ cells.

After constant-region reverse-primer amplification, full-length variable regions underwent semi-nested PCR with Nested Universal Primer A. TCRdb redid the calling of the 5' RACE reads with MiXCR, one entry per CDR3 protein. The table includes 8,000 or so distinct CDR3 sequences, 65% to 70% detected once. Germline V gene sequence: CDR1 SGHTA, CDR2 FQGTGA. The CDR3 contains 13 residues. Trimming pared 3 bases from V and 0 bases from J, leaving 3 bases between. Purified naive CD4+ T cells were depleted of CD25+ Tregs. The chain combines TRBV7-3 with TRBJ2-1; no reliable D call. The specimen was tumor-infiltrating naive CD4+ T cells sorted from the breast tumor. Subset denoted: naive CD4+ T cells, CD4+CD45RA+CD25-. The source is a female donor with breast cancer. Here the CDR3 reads CASSFASYNEQFF. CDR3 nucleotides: TGTGCCAGCAGCTTTGCCTCCTACAATGAGCAGTTCTTC.